Following are 22 T cell receptor beta chains from one sample sequenced in a study of cytomegalovirus exposure and HLA in healthy donors. In the PCR, 60 Vbeta and 13 Jbeta primers were used. The assay was immunoSEQ multiplex PCR, and TCRdb's table has in-frame clones only and misses some. Of roughly 290,000 clones in the sample, approximately 80% are singletons; the top ten hold approximately 0.3%. Source material: PBMCs. The receptor source for this set is a girl aged 2-10 years in good health and CMV-seronegative.

The V call is TRBV28, the J call TRBJ1-6, with D perhaps matching TRBD1 (6 bases). V was trimmed by 5 bases and J by 5 bases, leaving 13 bases between them. From germline, CDR1 is MDHEN and CDR2 SYDVKM. This CDR3 is built from 15 residues. CDR3 DNA: TGTGCCAGCAGTCGCCCCACAGGGAATAATTCACCCCTCCACTTT. This translates into CASSRPTGNNSPLHF. The full variable domain, completed using reference TRBV28 and TRBJ1-6, is DVKVTQSSRYLVKRTGEKVFLECVQDMDHENMFWYRQDPGLGLRLIYFSYDVKMKEKGDIPEGYSVSREKKERFSLILESASTNQTSMYLCASSRPTGNNSPLHFGNGTRLTVT.

This sequence joins TRBV5-1 and TRBJ2-3; 12 bases agree with TRBD2. This CDR3 contains 17 residues. CDR1 is SGHRS and CDR2 is YFSETQ in the germline V gene. J gave up 3 bases and V 1 base, and 6 bases lay outside the gene matches. The CDR3 is CASSLPLAGGQTDTQYF. The CDR3 DNA reads TGCGCCAGCAGCTTGCCCCTAGCGGGGGGGCAAACAGATACGCAGTATTTT.

This clone was counted between two and nine times. This chain joins TRBV7-9 and TRBJ1-5, with a weak D call TRBD1 (5 bases). In germline, CDR1 is SEHNR, CDR2 FQNEAQ (reference sequence). CDR3 length equals 14 residues. V was trimmed by 2 bases and J by 4 bases, leaving 9 bases between them. DNA of the CDR3: TGTGCCAGCAGCTTACCAGGGACTAATCAGCCCCAGCATTTT. Translation gives CASSLPGTNQPQHF.

The CDR3 nucleotides read TGTGCCAGCAGCTTATTACCGGACAGGGACAACACTGAAGCTTTCTTT. Protein product: CASSLLPDRDNTEAFF. This sequence joins TRBV7-8 and TRBJ1-1, with 8 bases lining up with TRBD1. V shed 2 bases and J 2 bases; nucleotides not matched to a gene: 7. CDR1 and CDR2 (germline): SGHVS, FQNEAQ. This CDR3 is 16 amino acids long.

This clone was recorded only once. The chain uses TRBV28 and TRBJ2-6; maybe TRBD2 (5 bases). Trimming cost V 3 bases and J 0 bases, with 21 bases left between them. The CDR3 loop spans 20 amino acids. Germline V gives CDR1 MDHEN, CDR2 SYDVKM. The CDR3 sequence is CASSFLPPRRASSGANVLTF. Here the CDR3 DNA reads TGTGCCAGCAGTTTCCTCCCCCCCCGGCGGGCCAGCTCTGGGGCCAACGTCCTGACTTTC.

The chain links TRBV12-5 to TRBJ2-2, with D perhaps matching TRBD1 (6 bases). Trimming took off 5 bases at V and 9 bases at J, with 13 bases between the two ends. Germline assignment: CDR1 LGHNT and CDR2 FRNRAP. The CDR3 has 13 residues. The CDR3 DNA reads TGTGCTAGTGGTCGACAGGCTCCCAGGGAGCTGTTTTTT. It encodes CASGRQAPRELFF.

The V and J genes are TRBV5-6 and TRBJ1-2, with TRBD1 as a possible D gene (5 bases). Germline lookup yields CDR1 SGHDT and CDR2 YYEEEE. Trimming left V 0 bases short and J 7 bases short, with 13 bases between. This CDR3 contains 14 residues. The CDR3 protein is CASSLGQQWGGYTF. The CDR3 bases are TGTGCCAGCAGCTTGGGACAGCAATGGGGTGGCTACACCTTC.

The chain has TRBV18 and TRBJ1-3; 7 bases fit TRBD1. The CDR3 is 16 residues long. Germline CDR1 reads KGHSH; CDR2 reads LQKENI. Unmatched junction bases numbered 5, after V lost 3 bases and J lost 0 bases. This CDR3 reads CASSPGQAFSGNTIYF. The CDR3 DNA reads TGTGCCAGCTCACCCGGACAGGCGTTCTCTGGAAACACCATATATTTT.

Only one count was recorded for this clone. The CDR3 coding sequence is TGTGCCAGCAGCTCAGGGGCGGGACTAGTGGAAAGGTACGAGCAGTACTTC. It specifies CASSSGAGLVERYEQYF. This chain joins TRBV5-6 and TRBJ2-5; 8 bases align to TRBD2. The DNA matches TRBJ2-7 better at its end, which makes the J call doubtful. The CDR3 is made up of 17 amino acids. Germline V gene sequence: CDR1 SGHDT, CDR2 YYEEEE.

V and J are TRBV4-2 and TRBJ2-2; D unresolved. CDR1 is LGHNA, CDR2 YNFKEQ, per germline. Trimming stripped 4 bases from V and 2 bases from J, with 8 bases between. This CDR3 contains 14 residues. The CDR3 sequence: CASSPTVNTGELFF. CDR3 in DNA: TGTGCCAGCAGCCCCACAGTTAACACCGGGGAGCTGTTTTTT.

The chain combines TRBV1 with TRBJ2-1; the D segment call TRBD2 is taken from the table without a DNA check. TRBV1 is classified as a pseudogene. The CDR3 sequence is 14 residues long. CDR3 residues: CTPISGRAYNEQFF. CDR3 coding DNA: TGCACCCCTATTAGCGGGAGGGCCTACAATGAGCAGTTCTTC.

This clone was recorded only once. The chain uses TRBV7-9 and TRBJ1-2; D unclear. CDR1 and CDR2 (germline): SEHNR, FQNEAQ (reference sequence). V lost 3 bases and J lost 8, with 10 bases in between. The CDR3 is made up of 12 amino acids. The CDR3 coding sequence is TGTGCCAGCAGCTTCTCGGGAGACGGCTACACCTTC. The encoded protein is CASSFSGDGYTF.

The chain employs TRBV4-2 and TRBJ2-1, with 9 bases that match TRBD1. Losses at the gene ends were 0 bases for V and 0 bases for J; bases not matched to a gene: 15. The V gene's germline CDR1 is LGHNA and CDR2 YNFKEQ. This CDR3 has 21 amino acids. This CDR3 reads CASSQESLGQGNPGSYNEQFF. In nucleotides, the CDR3 is TGTGCCAGCAGCCAAGAATCCCTGGGACAGGGAAACCCTGGCTCCTACAATGAGCAGTTCTTC.

This chain joins TRBV9 and TRBJ2-3; D is perhaps TRBD2 (6 bases). The V end lost 3 bases, the J end lost 2 bases, and 16 bases lay between the germline ends. This CDR3 contains 16 residues. Germline V gene lookup returns CDR1 SGDLS and CDR2 YYNGEE. The CDR3 nucleotides are TGTGCCAGCAGCGCCGGACTAACCCGAGCCACAGATACGCAGTATTTT. It encodes CASSAGLTRATDTQYF.

V usage is TRBV28 and J usage is TRBJ2-1, with 8 nucleotides matching TRBD1. The V segment lost 5 bases and the J segment 2 bases; nucleotides outside the gene matches: 11. Germline V gene data show CDR1 as MDHEN and CDR2 as SYDVKM. The CDR3 consists of 17 residues. The chain's CDR3 is CASSPRRTGSPYNEQFF. For the CDR3, the DNA is TGTGCCAGCAGTCCACGGCGGACAGGGTCGCCCTACAATGAGCAGTTCTTC.

J is TRBJ2-2 and V is TRBV4-1; D is unclear. CDR1 is MGHRA, CDR2 YSYEKL, per germline. V dropped 4 bases and J dropped 2 bases, with 5 bases sitting between them. The CDR3 runs to 13 residues. The CDR3 DNA reads TGCGCCAGCAGCCCGTTTAACACCGGGGAGCTGTTTTTT. This sequence encodes CASSPFNTGELFF.

In this sample, this clone turned up a few times. CDR3 coding DNA: TGTGCCTCGGGGACGTCTAGCGGGAGGGCCGGGGAGACCCAGTACTTC. It translates to CASGTSSGRAGETQYF. The chain employs TRBV30 and TRBJ2-5, with 12 bases that match TRBD2. The germline CDR1 and CDR2 sequences are GTSNPN and SVGIG (reference sequence). After removal of 7 bases from V and 5 bases from J, the junction contained 14 bases not matched to a gene. CDR3 size: 16 residues.

This chain uses TRBV28 with TRBJ1-6; 9 bases map to TRBD1. The V and J ends lost 5 bases and 10 bases, in that order; junction bases with no gene match: 9. Germline-derived CDR1 and CDR2 are MDHEN and SYDVKM. CDR3 length: 15 amino acids. CDR3: CASSRPGQGWSPLHF. The CDR3 DNA follows: TGTGCCAGCAGTCGGCCGGGACAGGGCTGGTCACCCCTCCACTTT.

The chain uses TRBV7-6 and TRBJ2-2; D gene uncertain. The CDR3 has 14 residues. V was cut by 3 bases and J by 0 bases, with 5 bases left in between. Germline lookup yields CDR1 SGHVS and CDR2 FNYEAQ. The CDR3 loop reads CASSFSSNTGELFF. The CDR3 DNA reads as TGTGCCAGCAGCTTTAGCTCGAACACCGGGGAGCTGTTTTTT.

The V gene is TRBV29-1, the J gene TRBJ2-1; TRBD1 might be the D (5 bases). The CDR3 is 11 residues long. Germline V gene lookup returns CDR1 SQVTM and CDR2 ANQGSEA. V dropped 6 bases and J dropped 5 bases, with 8 bases sitting between them. CDR3 residues: CSVDSNNEQFF. The CDR3 nucleotides are TGCAGCGTAGACAGTAACAATGAGCAGTTCTTC.

The chain links TRBV9 to TRBJ1-2; D uncertain. Trimming took off 0 bases at V and 4 bases at J, with 13 bases between the two ends. This CDR3 has 15 amino acids. Germline V gene lookup returns CDR1 SGDLS and CDR2 YYNGEE. This CDR3 reads CASSVGPARPYGYTF. The CDR3 coding sequence is TGTGCCAGCAGCGTAGGACCGGCGAGGCCCTATGGCTACACCTTC. Variable domain in full (rest from reference TRBV9 and TRBJ1-2): DSGVTQTPKHLITATGQRVTLRCSPRSGDLSVYWYQQSLDQGLQFLIQYYNGEERAKGNILERFSAQQFPDLHSELNLSSLELGDSALYFCASSVGPARPYGYTFGSGTRLTVV.

V is TRBV5-1 and J is TRBJ2-3, with TRBD2 matching 7 bases. V was pared by 4 bases and J by 1 base, with 6 bases of the junction left unmatched. CDR1 and CDR2 (germline): SGHRS, YFSETQ. The CDR3 covers 15 residues. The CDR3 nucleotides read TGCGCCAGCAGCCGGACTAGTGCGGGCACAGATACGCAGTATTTT. This sequence encodes CASSRTSAGTDTQYF.